A single sample gave rise to the 5 T cell receptor beta chains below, sequenced in a study of spatial heterogeneity in lung cancer. Time point defined: sample taken at primary tumor resection. Unsorted whole RNA of tumor, nontumor lung or frozen PBMC was sequenced. MiXCR, run by TCRdb on the 5' RACE reads, gives a single entry per CDR3 protein. The table has tens of thousands of distinct CDR3 sequences, under 8% seen once. The sample was PBMCs, taken at surgery. All receptors come from a male donor with early-stage non-small cell lung cancer.

This clonotype was seen at least ten times. The chain combines TRBV21-1 with TRBJ2-5; the table's D gene call, TRBD2, was not cross checked with the DNA. TRBV21-1 is termed a pseudogene. This CDR3 comprises 19 residues. The CDR3 reads CASSKVEGLAGANQETQYF. The CDR3 DNA reads as TGTGCCAGCAGCAAAGTCGAGGGGTTAGCGGGGGCCAACCAAGAGACCCAGTACTTC.

This clonotype showed up just a few times. V is TRBV30 and J is TRBJ1-1; D is uncertain. Deletions cut 1 base from V and 10 bases from J, with 10 bases between. This CDR3 spans 11 amino acids. CDR1 and CDR2 (germline): GTSNPN, SVGIG (reference sequence). For the CDR3, the DNA is TGTGCCTGGAGTGCTGGCCCTGGAGCTTTCTTT. It is translated as CAWSAGPGAFF.

This clonotype was observed a handful of times. The chain has TRBV5-1 and TRBJ2-3; no definite D call. The CDR3 sequence is 13 residues long. The germline V gene encodes CDR1 SGHRS and CDR2 YFSETQ. Trimming shortened V by 4 bases and J by 0 bases, and 6 bases separated the two germline ends. CDR3 coding DNA: TGCGCCAGCAGCCCCTCCAGCACAGATACGCAGTATTTT. Translated, it gives CASSPSSTDTQYF.

This clonotype appeared many times. This rearrangement joins TRBV11-1 to TRBJ2-5; D unresolved. Germline assignment: CDR1 SGHAT and CDR2 FQDESV (reference sequence). This CDR3 spans 13 amino acids. The ends were cut back, 3 bases at V and 2 bases at J, with 7 bases in the middle. This chain's CDR3 is CASSFRMQETQYF. Written as DNA, the CDR3 is TGTGCCAGCAGCTTTAGAATGCAAGAGACCCAGTACTTC.

This clonotype was detected many times. The chain employs TRBV29-1 and TRBJ2-1; tentatively, D is TRBD2 (5 bases). Germline values: CDR1 SQVTM, CDR2 ANQGSEA. V lost 6 bases to trimming and J lost 1 base, with 13 bases between them. This CDR3 is built from 14 residues. CDR3 bases: TGCAGCGTCTCCGAGGGCAGATCCTACAATGAGCAGTTCTTC. It specifies CSVSEGRSYNEQFF.